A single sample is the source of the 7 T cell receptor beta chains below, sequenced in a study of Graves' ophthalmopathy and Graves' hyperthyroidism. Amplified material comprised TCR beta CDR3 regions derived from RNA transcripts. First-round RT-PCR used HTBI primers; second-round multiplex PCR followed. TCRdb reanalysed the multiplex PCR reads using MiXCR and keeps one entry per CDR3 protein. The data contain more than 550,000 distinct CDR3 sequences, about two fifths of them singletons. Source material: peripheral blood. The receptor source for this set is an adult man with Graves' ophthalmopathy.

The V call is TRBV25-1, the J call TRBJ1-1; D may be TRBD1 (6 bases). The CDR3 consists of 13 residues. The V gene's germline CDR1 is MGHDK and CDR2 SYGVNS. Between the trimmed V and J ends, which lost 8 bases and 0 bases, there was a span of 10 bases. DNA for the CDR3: TGTGCCAGCCCCGGGACACTGAACACTGAAGCTTTCTTT. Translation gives CASPGTLNTEAFF.

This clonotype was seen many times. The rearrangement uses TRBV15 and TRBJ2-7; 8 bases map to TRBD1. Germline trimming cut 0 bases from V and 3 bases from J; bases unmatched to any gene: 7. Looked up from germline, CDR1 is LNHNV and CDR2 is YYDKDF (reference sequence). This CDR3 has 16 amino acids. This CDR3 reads CATSRDLVRGLYEQYF. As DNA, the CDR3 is TGTGCCACCAGCAGAGATCTTGTCAGGGGGCTCTACGAGCAGTACTTC.

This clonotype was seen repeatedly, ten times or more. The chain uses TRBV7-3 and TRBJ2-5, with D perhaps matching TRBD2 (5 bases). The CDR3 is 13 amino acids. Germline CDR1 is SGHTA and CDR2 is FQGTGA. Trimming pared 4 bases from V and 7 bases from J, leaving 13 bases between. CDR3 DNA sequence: TGTGCCAGCAGCTCCGGACTGGCCGGGACCCAGTACTTC. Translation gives CASSSGLAGTQYF.

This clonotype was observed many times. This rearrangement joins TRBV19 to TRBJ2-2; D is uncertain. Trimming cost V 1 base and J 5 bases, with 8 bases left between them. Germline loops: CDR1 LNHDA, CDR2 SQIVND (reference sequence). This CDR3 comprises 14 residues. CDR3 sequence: CASSIAADTGELFF. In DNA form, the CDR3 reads TGTGCCAGTAGTATAGCGGCGGATACCGGGGAGCTGTTTTTT.

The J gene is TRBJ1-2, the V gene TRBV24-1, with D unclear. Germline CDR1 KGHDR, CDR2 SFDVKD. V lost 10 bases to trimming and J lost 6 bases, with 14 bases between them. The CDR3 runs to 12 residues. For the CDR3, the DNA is TGTGCCACTAGAGACCAAAGGGATGGCTACACCTTC. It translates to CATRDQRDGYTF.

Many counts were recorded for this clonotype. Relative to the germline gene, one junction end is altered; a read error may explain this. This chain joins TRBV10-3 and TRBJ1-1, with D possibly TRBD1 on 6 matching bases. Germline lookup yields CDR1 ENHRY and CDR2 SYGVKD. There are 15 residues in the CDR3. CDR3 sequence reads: CASSPRGGEGTEAFF. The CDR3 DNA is TGTGCCAGCAGTCCCCGGGGGGGCGAGGGCACTGAAGCTTTCTTT.

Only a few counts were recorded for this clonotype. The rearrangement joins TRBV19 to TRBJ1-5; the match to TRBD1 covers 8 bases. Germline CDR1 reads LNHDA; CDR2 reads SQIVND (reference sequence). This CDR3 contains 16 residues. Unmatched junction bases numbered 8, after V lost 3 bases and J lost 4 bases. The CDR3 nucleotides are TGTGCCAGTAGTATCAAGCGTAGACAGGGGAATCAGCCCCAGCATTTT. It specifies CASSIKRRQGNQPQHF.